The 20 T cell receptor beta chains below all came from one sample that was sequenced in a study of blood T cell repertoires in COVID-19. Here immunoSEQ multiplex PCR was the method, and the copy in TCRdb shows in-frame clones only, minus some. In the table there are about 100,000 clones, 85% to 90% of which are singletons. What was sequenced was peripheral blood. The receptors stem from a human donor with active COVID-19. The donor label of this sample is uncertain.

The CDR3 sequence: CASRRTTQNNEQFF. The CDR3 nucleotides are TGTGCCAGCAGACGGACTACCCAAAACAATGAGCAGTTCTTC. The J gene is TRBJ2-1, the V gene TRBV7-9; TRBD2 is a possible D gene (6 bases). The CDR3 consists of 14 residues. With 6 bases removed from V and 5 bases from J, the gap between germline ends came to 14 bases. The germline gives CDR1 SEHNR, CDR2 FQNEAQ (reference sequence).

The chain combines TRBV3-1 (or the pseudogene TRBV3-2) with TRBJ2-7, with D hard to call. V lost 4 bases, J lost 4 bases, and 8 bases lay in between. Germline loops: CDR1 LGHDT, CDR2 YNNKEL (reference sequence). The CDR3 totals 12 residues. CDR3 loop: CASSPGLYEQYF. CDR3 DNA sequence: TGTGCCAGCAGCCCCGGGTTGTACGAGCAGTACTTC.

V is TRBV5-5 and J is TRBJ1-5, with 10 positions matching TRBD1. The CDR3 is 14 residues long. V lost 4 bases, J lost 7 bases, and 5 bases stayed unmatched. From germline, CDR1 is SGHKS and CDR2 YYEKEE (reference sequence). For the CDR3, the DNA is TGTGCCAGCAGCCTGACAGGGGGCGGACAGCCCCAGCATTTT. Amino acids: CASSLTGGGQPQHF.

In its sample, this clone was seen once. This chain joins TRBV18 and TRBJ1-6, with D possibly TRBD1 on 6 matching bases. The CDR3 has 16 residues. The V gene lost 6 bases and the J gene lost 9 bases, with 21 bases spanning the gap. Germline CDR1 reads KGHSH; CDR2 reads LQKENI. The CDR3 region has the DNA TGTGCCAGCTCCCTGGCCCAGGGGCTGCTTCTTTCACCCCTCCACTTT. This translates into CASSLAQGLLLSPLHF.

This sequence joins TRBV7-9 and TRBJ2-5; D possibly corresponds to TRBD2 (7 bases). Germline CDR1 and CDR2: SEHNR and FQNEAQ (reference sequence). V gave up 6 bases and J gave up 5 bases, with 16 bases separating them. This CDR3 is built from 14 residues. CDR3 DNA sequence: TGTGCCAGCAGTTTCGGGGGGCGAAGTGAGACCCAGTACTTC. Translated, it gives CASSFGGRSETQYF.

The rearrangement uses TRBV7-2 and TRBJ2-1, with 13 positions matching TRBD2. Germline CDR1 is SGHTA and CDR2 is FQGNSA. V lost 5 bases, J lost 0 bases, and 7 bases stayed unmatched. The CDR3 has 18 residues. The CDR3 nucleotides are TGTGCCAGCAGCCAGGGACTAGCGGGACTCCCCTCCTACAATGAGCAGTTCTTC. Amino acid sequence: CASSQGLAGLPSYNEQFF.

This chain joins TRBV12-3 or TRBV12-4 and TRBJ1-2, with D maybe TRBD1 (6 bases). The ends were cut back, 5 bases at V and 5 bases at J, with 9 bases in the middle. The CDR3 runs to 12 residues. This CDR3 reads CASSRTGYGYTF. CDR3 sequence (DNA): TGTGCCAGCAGTCGAACAGGGTATGGCTACACCTTC.

The genes are TRBV7-2 and TRBJ1-3, with D possibly TRBD1 on 6 matching bases. The CDR3 extends over 14 amino acids. Trimming removed 4 bases at V and 4 bases at J, with 11 bases between. Germline V gene lookup returns CDR1 SGHTA and CDR2 FQGNSA. CDR3 in amino acids: CASSSQGSGNTIYF. Here the CDR3 DNA reads TGTGCCAGCAGCTCACAGGGTTCGGGAAACACCATATATTTT.

The J gene is TRBJ2-5, the V gene TRBV5-4; D ambiguous. The CDR3 is 13 amino acids. Trimming stripped 2 bases from V and 5 bases from J, with 10 bases between. The V gene's germline CDR1 is SGHNT and CDR2 YYREEE (reference sequence). The CDR3 nucleotides read TGTGCCAGCAGCTTCGTTAGTAAGGAGACCCAGTACTTC. Translating gives CASSFVSKETQYF. The variable domain in full, with the rest retrieved from reference TRBV5-4 and TRBJ2-5, is ETGVTQSPTHLIKTRGQQVTLRCSSQSGHNTVSWYQQALGQGPQFIFQYYREEENGRGNFPPRFSGLQFPNYSSELNVNALELDDSALYLCASSFVSKETQYFGPGTRLLVL.

The rearrangement uses TRBV6-5 and TRBJ2-5; TRBD2 is a possible D gene (7 bases). The germline V and J ends were trimmed by 5 bases and 5 bases, with 12 bases remaining between them. The CDR3 sequence is 13 residues long. Germline CDR1 and CDR2: MNHEY and SVGAGI. This CDR3 reads CASSRGAGETQYF. The CDR3 bases are TGTGCCAGCAGTCGGGGGGCCGGGGAGACCCAGTACTTC.

The chain recombines TRBV23-1 with TRBJ2-1, with 9 bases matching TRBD2. TRBV23-1 falls under the ORF class, with uncertain function. The J segment lost 7 bases and the V segment lost 8 bases, leaving 12 bases of the junction unmatched. The CDR3 is made up of 15 amino acids. The CDR3 DNA reads TGCGCCAGCCGAAGCGGGGGGAAAGATTTGAATGAGCAGTTCTTC. This gives the protein CASRSGGKDLNEQFF.

This clone was detected only a few times. This sequence joins TRBV18 and TRBJ2-7; D is perhaps TRBD2 (5 bases). Germline CDR1 and CDR2: KGHSH and LQKENI. Trimming cost V 0 bases and J 3 bases, with 9 bases left between them. The CDR3 is 14 amino acids. The chain's CDR3 is CASSPPDSYYEQYF. CDR3 nucleotides: TGTGCCAGCTCACCACCGGACTCCTACTACGAGCAGTACTTC.

The chain links TRBV7-3 to TRBJ1-2, with 10 nucleotides matching TRBD1. Germline trimming cut 4 bases from V and 4 bases from J; bases unmatched to any gene: 12. This CDR3 is built from 17 residues. Germline V gene sequence: CDR1 SGHTA, CDR2 FQGTGA. The CDR3 DNA is TGTGCCAGCAGCTCAACCGGGACAGGGGTCCCACCCTATGGCTACACCTTC. Translating it yields CASSSTGTGVPPYGYTF.

The rearrangement links TRBV7-9 to TRBJ1-2, with D uncertain. Germline loops: CDR1 SEHNR, CDR2 FQNEAQ (reference sequence). With 4 bases removed from V and 8 bases from J, the gap between germline ends came to 17 bases. This CDR3 has 14 amino acids. CDR3 region: CASSSRTSTGGYTF. The CDR3 nucleotides are TGTGCCAGCAGCTCCCGGACTTCCACGGGGGGCTACACCTTC.

This chain uses TRBV24-1 with TRBJ2-1; 8 bases map to TRBD1. CDR3 length equals 15 residues. The germline V gene has CDR1 KGHDR and CDR2 SFDVKD. V was clipped by 2 bases and J by 7 bases; unmatched bases: 6. The chain's CDR3 is CATSDSQRTGNEQFF. DNA for the CDR3: TGTGCCACCAGTGATTCACAAAGGACAGGGAATGAGCAGTTCTTC.

V is TRBV27 and J is TRBJ1-2; TRBD1 matches 7 bases. The junction had 11 bases not matched to a gene; V was cut back by 5 bases and J by 5 bases. There are 15 residues in the CDR3. CDR1 and CDR2 from the germline V gene are MNHEY and SMNVEV (reference sequence). In DNA, the CDR3 is TGTGCCAGCAGTAGACAGGGAATTAGTCCTTATGGCTACACCTTC. Protein sequence: CASSRQGISPYGYTF.

The genes are TRBV2 and TRBJ2-7; tentative D call: TRBD2 (5 bases). Between the trimmed V and J ends, which lost 7 bases and 6 bases, there was a span of 13 bases. The CDR3 has 12 amino acids. Looked up from germline, CDR1 is SNHLY and CDR2 is FYNNEI. The CDR3, as DNA: TGTGCCAGCATTGAGATGGCGGGCGAGCAGTACTTC. Its protein is CASIEMAGEQYF.

This sequence joins TRBV7-8 and TRBJ2-1; D gene uncertain. The CDR3 spans 16 residues. Between the trimmed V and J ends, which lost 3 bases and 4 bases, there was a span of 16 bases. CDR1 is SGHVS, CDR2 FQNEAQ, per germline. CDR3 coding DNA: TGTGCCAGCAGCTTGACCTCTAGGTCGGGTTACAATGAGCAGTTCTTC. It encodes CASSLTSRSGYNEQFF. Complete variable domain (other parts from reference TRBV7-8 and TRBJ2-1): GAGVSQSPRYKVAKRGQDVALRCDPISGHVSLFWYQQALGQGPEFLTYFQNEAQLDKSGLPSDRFFAERPEGSVSTLKIQRTQQEDSAVYLCASSLTSRSGYNEQFFGPGTRLTVL.

This clone turned up a few times. The chain carries TRBV5-6 and TRBJ1-5; TRBD1 might be the D (5 bases). V was clipped by 2 bases and J by 3 bases, with 12 bases between them. Germline loops: CDR1 SGHDT, CDR2 YYEEEE. The CDR3 has 15 amino acids. In DNA, the CDR3 is TGTGCCAGCAGCTTTCAGGGCGGATACAATCAGCCCCAGCATTTT. It translates to CASSFQGGYNQPQHF. Supplemented by reference TRBV5-6 and TRBJ1-5, the full variable domain reads DAGVTQSPTHLIKTRGQQVTLRCSPKSGHDTVSWYQQALGQGPQFIFQYYEEEERQRGNFPDRFSGHQFPNYSSELNVNALLLGDSALYLCASSFQGGYNQPQHFGDGTRLSIL.

The V gene is TRBV11-3, the J gene TRBJ2-5; 8 bases are shared with TRBD1. The CDR3 totals 13 residues. CDR1 and CDR2 (germline): SGHNT, YENEEA. After removal of 5 bases from V and 5 bases from J, the junction contained 4 bases not matched to a gene. The CDR3 here is CASSQDRVETQYF. CDR3 coding DNA: TGTGCCAGCAGCCAGGACAGGGTGGAGACCCAGTACTTC.